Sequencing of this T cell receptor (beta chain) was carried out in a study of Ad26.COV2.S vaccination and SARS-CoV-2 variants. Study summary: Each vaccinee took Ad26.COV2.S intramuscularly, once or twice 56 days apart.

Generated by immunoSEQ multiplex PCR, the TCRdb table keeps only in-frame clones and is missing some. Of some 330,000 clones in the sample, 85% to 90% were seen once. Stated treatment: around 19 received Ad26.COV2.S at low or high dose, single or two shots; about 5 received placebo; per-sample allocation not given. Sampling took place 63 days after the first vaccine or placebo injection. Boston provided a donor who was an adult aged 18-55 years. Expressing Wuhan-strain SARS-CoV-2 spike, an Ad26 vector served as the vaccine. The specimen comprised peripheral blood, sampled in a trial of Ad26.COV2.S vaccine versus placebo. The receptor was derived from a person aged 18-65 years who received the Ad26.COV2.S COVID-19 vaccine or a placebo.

The CDR3 loop reads CASSFILGDTQYF. CDR3 DNA sequence: TGTGCCAGCAGTTTTATATTGGGAGATACGCAGTATTTT. The gene calls are TRBV12-3 or TRBV12-4 and TRBJ2-3; D is ambiguous. The CDR3 is 13 residues long. The V gene lost 3 bases and the J gene lost 5 bases, with 9 bases spanning the gap.